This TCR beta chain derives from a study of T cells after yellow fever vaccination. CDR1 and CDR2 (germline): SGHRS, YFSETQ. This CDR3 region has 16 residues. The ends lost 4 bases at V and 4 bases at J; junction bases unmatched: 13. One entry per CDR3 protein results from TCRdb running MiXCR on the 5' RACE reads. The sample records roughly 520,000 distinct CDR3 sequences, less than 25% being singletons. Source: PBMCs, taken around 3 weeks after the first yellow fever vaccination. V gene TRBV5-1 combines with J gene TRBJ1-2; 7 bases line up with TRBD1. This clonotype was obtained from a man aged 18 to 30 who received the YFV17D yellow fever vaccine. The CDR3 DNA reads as TGCGCCAGCAGCCCAGGTGGTACAGGGGCTACCTATGGCTACACCTTC. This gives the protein CASSPGGTGATYGYTF.